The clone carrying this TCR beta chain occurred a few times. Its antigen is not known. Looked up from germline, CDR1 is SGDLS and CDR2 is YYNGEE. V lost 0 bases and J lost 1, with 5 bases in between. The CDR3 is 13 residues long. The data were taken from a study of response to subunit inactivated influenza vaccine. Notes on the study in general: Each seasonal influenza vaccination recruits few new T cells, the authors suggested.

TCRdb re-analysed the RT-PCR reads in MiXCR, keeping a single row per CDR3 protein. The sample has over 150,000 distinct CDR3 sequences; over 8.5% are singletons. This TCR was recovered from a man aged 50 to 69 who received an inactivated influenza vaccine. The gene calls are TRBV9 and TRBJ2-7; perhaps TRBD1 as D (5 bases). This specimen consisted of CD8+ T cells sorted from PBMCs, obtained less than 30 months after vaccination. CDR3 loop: CASSVAGSYEQYF. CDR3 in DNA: TGTGCCAGCAGCGTAGCAGGGTCCTACGAGCAGTACTTC.